These T cell receptor beta chains were read from a single sample in a study of blood T cells in healthy people across ages. From the 5' RACE reads, TCRdb called clonotypes with MiXCR, one entry per CDR3 protein. Of more than 750,000 distinct CDR3 sequences detected, about 29% appear once; the ten largest clones hold about 10%. These records were also assigned to another study, of T cells of mothers and their children.

Source material: blood. The receptors derive from a woman in her thirties or forties in good health. CDR3s include the opening cysteine and the closing phenylalanine or tryptophan. Each record gives: CDR3 length, D gene, J gene, clone size, V gene, CDR3 DNA, CDR3 protein. D genes are given only for firm matches. Clone size is stated in some rows and not others, as once, few, many or a class when expanded.

>16|TRBD2|TRBJ2-1|many|TRBV7-9
TGTGCCAGCAGCCATGGACTAGCGGGGGTAAACGATGAGCAGTTCTTC
CASSHGLAGVNDEQFF
>14|-|TRBJ2-7|-|TRBV29-1
TGCAGCGTCCTAAGGGATAGGAACTCCTACGAGCAGTACTTC
CSVLRDRNSYEQYF
>15|-|TRBJ1-2|many|TRBV12-3/TRBV12-4
TGTGCCAGCAGTCCAGGACAGATCTCTAACTATGGCTACACCTTC
CASSPGQISNYGYTF
>14|TRBD1|TRBJ2-2|-|TRBV6-1
TGTGCCAGCAGTGGGACAGGGGGAACCGGGGAGCTGTTTTTT
CASSGTGGTGELFF
>15|-|TRBJ1-1|-|TRBV28
TGTGCCAGCACCTCAGGGAGGGCCTTTGACACTGAAGCTTTCTTT
CASTSGRAFDTEAFF
>16|-|TRBJ2-7|-|TRBV7-2
TGTGCCAGCAGCTTAGAGGCGTCAGCTGTCTGGAATGAGCAGTACTTC
CASSLEASAVWNEQYF
>15|-|TRBJ2-6|many|TRBV12-3/TRBV12-4
TGTGCCAGCAGTTTGGCAGGGTTTGGGGCCAACGTCCTGACTTTC
CASSLAGFGANVLTF
>15|TRBD1|TRBJ1-5|-|TRBV19
TGTGCCAGTACACCGGGACAGGGGACTCATCACCCCCAGCATTTT
CASTPGQGTHHPQHF
>16|-|TRBJ2-1|-|TRBV5-8
TGTGCCAGCAGCTTGTGGGGGACACCTATAAGCGATGAGCAGTTCTTC
CASSLWGTPISDEQFF
>13|TRBD1|TRBJ2-7|-|TRBV29-1
TGCAACGTCCGGACAGGGGGCTCCTACGAGCAGTACTTC
CNVRTGGSYEQYF
>15|-|TRBJ2-1|-|TRBV7-9
TGTGCCAGCAGATCCCAGGGGAGGTCCTACAATGAGCAGTTCTTC
CASRSQGRSYNEQFF
>15|TRBD2|TRBJ2-1|many|TRBV6-2/TRBV6-3
TGTGCCAGCAGTTACGGGACTACCTCCTGGAATGAGCAGTTCTTC
CASSYGTTSWNEQFF
>14|-|TRBJ2-3|-|TRBV5-1
TGCGCCAGCAGCTCATCAGGGTTCCCAGATACGCAGTATTTT
CASSSSGFPDTQYF
>13|-|TRBJ2-5|many|TRBV29-1
TGCAGCGTTATCCACCGGGCACAAGAGACCCAGTACTTC
CSVIHRAQETQYF
>14|-|TRBJ2-3|many|TRBV4-3
TGCGCCAGCAGCCCCAGGTCAAGCACAGATACGCAGTATTTT
CASSPRSSTDTQYF
>15|TRBD2|TRBJ2-1|-|TRBV20-1
TGCAGTGCTAGAGATGAGCGGGGGACCTACAATGAGCAGTTCTTC
CSARDERGTYNEQFF
>13|-|TRBJ2-7|few|TRBV27
TGTGCCAGCAGTTTGCCTCATGGGACGGAGCAGTACTTC
CASSLPHGTEQYF
>15|TRBD2|TRBJ2-3|-|TRBV28
TGTGCCAGCAGTTTGGTGCGGGGGTATACAGATACGCAGTATTTT
CASSLVRGYTDTQYF
>16|-|TRBJ2-3|-|TRBV15
TGTGCCACCAGCAGAGAAGGAGGGCTGAGCACAGATACGCAGTATTTT
CATSREGGLSTDTQYF
>19|-|TRBJ2-1|many|TRBV24-1
TGTGCCACCAGTATGGGCCCTGGAGGGGGCGCCGCCATATACAATGAGCAGTTCTTC
CATSMGPGGGAAIYNEQFF
>15|-|TRBJ2-7|many|TRBV9
TGTGCCAGCAGCGTATCCGGGGCCGTGTACTACGAGCAGTACTTC
CASSVSGAVYYEQYF
>15|TRBD2|TRBJ2-3|few|TRBV9
TGTGCCAGCAGCGCCCGGACTAGCGGGGCCGGCACGCAGTATTTT
CASSARTSGAGTQYF
>15|TRBD1|TRBJ2-1|-|TRBV7-2
TGTGCCAGCAGCTCGTTTCAGGGGGCTTGGGATGAGCAGTTCTTC
CASSSFQGAWDEQFF
>12|-|TRBJ1-2|many|TRBV29-1
TGCAGCGTTGACGATACAGGAATTGGCTACACCTTC
CSVDDTGIGYTF
>14|-|TRBJ1-1|-|TRBV18
TGTGCCAGCTCAGGCCAGGGGAGGAACACTGAAGCTTTCTTT
CASSGQGRNTEAFF
>13|-|TRBJ2-5|few|TRBV10-3
TGTGCCATCAGAAATGAAGCAAAGGAGACCCAGTACTTC
CAIRNEAKETQYF
>15|-|TRBJ2-3|-|TRBV5-5
TGTGCCAGCAGCTTCGAGGGGACCAAGACAGATACGCAGTATTTT
CASSFEGTKTDTQYF
>14|TRBD1|TRBJ2-4|few|TRBV5-1
TGCGCCAGCAGTACGGACAGGGCCAAAAACATTCAGTACTTC
CASSTDRAKNIQYF
>16|-|TRBJ2-7|many|TRBV5-1
TGCGCCAGCAGCTTGGGAAGGGACGGTCTAACCTACGAGCAGTACTTC
CASSLGRDGLTYEQYF
>16|-|TRBJ2-7|-|TRBV12-3/TRBV12-4
TGTGCCAGCAGTTTTACTGGTGCGGGCAGGTCCTACGAGCAGTACTTC
CASSFTGAGRSYEQYF
>13|-|TRBJ1-4|few|TRBV20-1
TGCAGTGCTAGAGTTGTAGGAAATGAAAAACTGTTTTTT
CSARVVGNEKLFF
>14|-|TRBJ2-5|many|TRBV28
TGTGCCAGCAGTTTATTACCGGATCAAGAGACCCAGTACTTC
CASSLLPDQETQYF
>15|TRBD1|TRBJ2-3|few|TRBV13
TGTGCCAGCACCTCAGCGACAGGGAGCACAGATACGCAGTATTTT
CASTSATGSTDTQYF
>14|-|TRBJ1-6|-|TRBV5-1
TGCGCCAGCAGCGTCACAGGGAACAATTCACCCCTCCACTTT
CASSVTGNNSPLHF
>15|TRBD1|TRBJ1-4|few|TRBV6-5
TGTGCCAGCAGCCCGGAGGGGGCTTGGCGAAAAAAACTGTTTTTT
CASSPEGAWRKKLFF
>15|-|TRBJ2-1|many|TRBV15
TGTGCCACCAGCGGGGGATCGAGGGTGTACAATGAGCAGTTCTTC
CATSGGSRVYNEQFF
>13|TRBD1|TRBJ1-6|-|TRBV7-2
TGTGCCTCCCGGACAGGGGTACGATCACCCCTCCACTTT
CASRTGVRSPLHF
>15|-|TRBJ2-1|-|TRBV7-8
TGTGCCAGCAGCTTCGCCCTTAGCTCCTACAATGAGCAGTTCTTC
CASSFALSSYNEQFF
>15|-|TRBJ1-2|few|TRBV5-1
TGCGCCAGCAGCCTAAGGACAGACGCCCCCTATGGCTACACCTTC
CASSLRTDAPYGYTF
>14|-|TRBJ2-7|many|TRBV7-2
TGTGCCAGCAGCTTTGGAAGGGACCCCTACGAGCAGTACTTC
CASSFGRDPYEQYF
>15|-|TRBJ1-5|-|TRBV4-3
TGCGCCAGCAGCCAAGAGGTACGGTTCAATCAGCCCCAGCATTTT
CASSQEVRFNQPQHF
>16|-|TRBJ2-1|many|TRBV7-2
TGTGCCAGCAGCTCCGTGGGGTGGGGGATCTACAATGAGCAGTTCTTC
CASSSVGWGIYNEQFF
>14|TRBD1|TRBJ1-2|few|TRBV13
TGTGCCAGCAACTTACAGGGGGGTCACTATGGCTACACCTTC
CASNLQGGHYGYTF
>16|TRBD1|TRBJ2-1|medium-sized|TRBV27
TGTGCCAGCAGTTTATTAACAGGGGGCTACTACAATGAGCAGTTCTTC
CASSLLTGGYYNEQFF
>12|-|TRBJ2-5|-|TRBV7-2
TGTGCCAGCAGCTTAGAATGGCGTGAGCAGTACTTC
CASSLEWREQYF
>16|-|TRBJ2-5|-|TRBV11-2
TGTGCCAGCAGCTCTCCCCAGCGGAGGCCCCGGGAGACCCAGTACTTC
CASSSPQRRPRETQYF
>21|-|TRBJ2-6|many|TRBV7-9
TGTGCCAGCAGCTTATATACTTTAGACAGACTCTTGGCCTCTGGGGCCAACGTCCTGACTTTC
CASSLYTLDRLLASGANVLTF
>13|TRBD2|TRBJ2-1|-|TRBV28
TGTGCCAGCAGCCCGCCGCGGGGGGATGAGCAGTTCTTC
CASSPPRGDEQFF
>15|-|TRBJ2-1|many|TRBV6-5
TGTGCCAGCAGTTACTTACGGACCTTCTACAATGAGCAGTTCTTC
CASSYLRTFYNEQFF
>17|TRBD2|TRBJ2-1|few|TRBV7-2
TGTGCCAGCAGCTTGGGACTAGCGGGGGGGTACTACAATGAGCAGTTCTTC
CASSLGLAGGYYNEQFF
>16|TRBD1|TRBJ1-1|-|TRBV28
TGTGCCAGCAGTTCGGATTTGGGACAGATAAACACTGAAGCTTTCTTT
CASSSDLGQINTEAFF
>16|TRBD1|TRBJ1-2|-|TRBV28
TGTGCCAGCAGTTTGGGTCAGGGGGCCCATGTGTATGGCTACACCTTC
CASSLGQGAHVYGYTF
>15|-|TRBJ2-5|-|TRBV27
TGTGCCAGCAGCCCCTTAGGGCAAACTGGCGTGACCCAGTACTTC
CASSPLGQTGVTQYF
>13|-|TRBJ1-5|-|TRBV6-1
TGTGCCAGCCTCGGACTTAACAATCAGCCCCAGCATTTT
CASLGLNNQPQHF
>13|-|TRBJ2-4|-|TRBV10-3
TGTGCCATCAGTAGGTTTGATGCTGGTGGGCAGTACTTC
CAISRFDAGGQYF
>16|-|TRBJ2-7|-|TRBV28
TGTGCCAGCAGTTTTCCGGCCCTTGTGGGGTCCTACGAGCAGTACTTC
CASSFPALVGSYEQYF
>12|-|TRBJ2-4|-|TRBV7-9
TGTGCCAGCAGCTTAGATTCAAACATTCAGTACTTC
CASSLDSNIQYF
>14|-|TRBJ2-5|-|TRBV9
TGTGCCAGCAGCGTAGAGGCAGGGCAAGAGACCCAGTACTTC
CASSVEAGQETQYF
>15|-|TRBJ2-1|-|TRBV19
TGTGCCAGTAGTATAACACGGAGCTCCTACAATGAGCAGTTCTTC
CASSITRSSYNEQFF
>14|-|TRBJ1-2|-|TRBV7-2
TGTGCCAGCAGCTTAGCGCTGGCGGGGGTTGGCTACACCTTC
CASSLALAGVGYTF